Detailed here is one TCR beta chain. Its antigen remains unknown. The source of the sample is a study of T cells in Graves' hyperthyroidism and ophthalmopathy. Overall study results and limits: Blood shared most expanded thyroid clonotypes above 0.001. The model made its ophthalmopathy prediction, and onset followed a median approximately six months later.

Germline loops: CDR1 LGHNA, CDR2 YNFKEQ. V dropped 4 bases and J dropped 1 base, with 14 bases sitting between them. The CDR3 length is 17 residues. Amplified TCR beta CDR3 regions derived from RNA transcripts. TCR CDR3 regions were first amplified by RT-PCR with HTBI primers. Via MiXCR, TCRdb re-called the multiplex PCR reads, giving one row per CDR3 protein. The sample shows about 360,000 distinct CDR3 sequences, about 13% of them seen only once. Subjects aged 18 to 65 presented with newly diagnosed hyperthyroidism of less than 2 months' duration. It was 10 ml of fresh peripheral blood that supplied the PBMCs.

V and J are TRBV4-2 and TRBJ2-6, with D uncertain. Sequencing was carried out using blood. This TCR derives from a young woman with Graves' hyperthyroidism. The CDR3 sequence: CASSLGGASSGANVLTF. In DNA form, the CDR3 reads TGTGCCAGCAGCCTAGGCGGCGCTTCTTCTGGGGCCAACGTCCTGACTTTC.